The source of this T cell receptor beta chain is a study of T cells in Graves' hyperthyroidism and ophthalmopathy. This CDR3 spans 12 amino acids. V lost 3 bases and J 13 bases, leaving 18 bases between the germline ends. Germline CDR1 and CDR2: DFQATT and SNEGSKA (reference sequence). Remarks on this clonotype: Given a much more abundant clone one base away, this may be a read error.

TCR beta CDR3 regions were amplified from RNA. HTBI primers were the set used in a first-round RT-PCR of the TCR CDR3. MiXCR was run by TCRdb on the multiplex PCR reads, yielding one entry per CDR3 protein. The table lists around 350,000 distinct CDR3 sequences, more than 20% of them singletons. Material: blood. The chain employs TRBV20-1 and TRBJ1-2, with D possibly matching TRBD1 (6 bases). The receptor was isolated from a man aged 45 to 65 with Graves' hyperthyroidism. The chain's CDR3 is CSAREPGDLCTF. The CDR3 DNA reads as TGCAGTGCTAGGGAGCCAGGGGATCTCTGCACCTTC.